Below, 17 T cell receptor beta chains from the same sample are listed, as sequenced in a study of PD-1 blockade in classical Hodgkin lymphoma. Time point reported: newly diagnosed, previously untreated cHL patient sample. Data came from immunoSEQ multiplex PCR; TCRdb stores just in-frame clones and leaves some out. The data contain more than 15,000 clones, roughly 90% of them singletons. What was sequenced was peripheral blood mononuclear cells (PBMCs). The receptors were sampled from a human donor with classical Hodgkin lymphoma.

The gene calls are TRBV28 and TRBJ1-4; D unclear. V lost 3 bases and J 4 bases, leaving 3 bases between the germline ends. This CDR3 spans 12 amino acids. Looked up from germline, CDR1 is MDHEN and CDR2 is SYDVKM. The CDR3 DNA follows: TGTGCCAGCAGTTTCAGTAATGAAAAACTGTTTTTT. This sequence encodes CASSFSNEKLFF.

The V and J genes are TRBV7-8 and TRBJ2-7; D gene unclear. The CDR3 totals 13 residues. Between the trimmed V and J ends, which lost 1 base and 3 bases, there was a span of 7 bases. CDR1 and CDR2 from the germline V gene are SGHVS and FQNEAQ. CDR3 bases: TGTGCCAGCAGCTTAGGATGGGACTACGAGCAGTACTTC. Protein sequence: CASSLGWDYEQYF.

The sample holds one count of this clone. The chain links TRBV29-1 to TRBJ2-5; no clear D. The CDR3 is 13 amino acids. The V and J ends lost 4 bases and 4 bases respectively, with 13 bases between them. Germline V gene lookup returns CDR1 SQVTM and CDR2 ANQGSEA. The CDR3 sequence is CSVVSQIAETQYF. CDR3 DNA: TGCAGCGTTGTGTCGCAGATAGCAGAGACCCAGTACTTC.

CDR3 loop: CASRGDPYTDTQYF. CDR3 DNA sequence: TGTGCCAGCAGGGGGGATCCCTACACAGATACGCAGTATTTT. The chain employs TRBV4-2 and TRBJ2-3; TRBD1 or TRBD2 may be the D gene (5 bases each). CDR1 and CDR2 (germline): LGHNA, YNFKEQ. This CDR3 is 14 amino acids long. Trimming removed 6 bases from V and 2 bases from J, with 12 bases in between.

The rearrangement uses TRBV19 and TRBJ2-1; 7 bases are a match to TRBD2. Germline trimming cut 1 base from V and 3 bases from J; bases unmatched to any gene: 9. Germline V CDR1 and CDR2: LNHDA, SQIVND (reference sequence). The CDR3 has 17 amino acids. The CDR3 coding sequence is TGTGCCAGTAGTATAGTAGGCCTAGCGGATAGCTACAATGAGCAGTTCTTC. It translates to CASSIVGLADSYNEQFF. Drawing the rest from reference TRBV19 and TRBJ2-1, the complete variable domain is DGGITQSPKYLFRKEGQNVTLSCEQNLNHDAMYWYRQDPGQGLRLIYYSQIVNDFQKGDIAEGYSVSREKKESFPLTVTSAQKNPTAFYLCASSIVGLADSYNEQFFGPGTRLTVL.

The chain has TRBV7-2 and TRBJ2-1, with TRBD2 matching 10 bases. V lost 2 bases to trimming and J lost 7 bases; unmatched junction nucleotides: 11. The CDR3 loop spans 17 amino acids. The germline gives CDR1 SGHTA, CDR2 FQGNSA. This chain's CDR3 is CASSLYVVASGSNEQFF. The CDR3, as DNA: TGTGCCAGCAGCTTATATGTGGTCGCTAGCGGGAGTAATGAGCAGTTCTTC.

The genes are TRBV5-5 and TRBJ2-5; 8 nucleotides match TRBD1. V lost 2 bases, J lost 5 bases, and 5 bases stayed unmatched. This CDR3 contains 14 residues. Germline loops: CDR1 SGHKS, CDR2 YYEKEE (reference sequence). CDR3 sequence (DNA): TGTGCCAGCAGCTTATGGACAGGGCGGGAGACCCAGTACTTC. It translates to CASSLWTGRETQYF.

V and J are TRBV7-9 and TRBJ1-1; possibly TRBD1 for D (6 bases). V was trimmed by 5 bases and J by 4 bases, leaving 17 bases between them. CDR1 and CDR2 (germline): SEHNR, FQNEAQ (reference sequence). This CDR3 is built from 15 residues. CDR3 in amino acids: CASSGGGQGTTEAFF. For the CDR3, the DNA is TGTGCCAGCAGCGGAGGGGGGCAGGGGACCACTGAAGCTTTCTTT.

The gene calls are TRBV11-3 and TRBJ2-7; D gene uncertain. CDR1 and CDR2 from the germline V gene are SGHNT and YENEEA. The germline V and J ends were trimmed by 1 base and 6 bases, with 10 bases remaining between them. This CDR3 has 13 residues. CDR3 loop: CASSLGGNSEQYF. The CDR3 DNA sequence: TGTGCCAGCAGCTTAGGTGGGAACAGCGAGCAGTACTTC. The full variable domain, rest sourced from reference TRBV11-3 and TRBJ2-7, is EAGVVQSPRYKIIEKKQPVAFWCNPISGHNTLYWYLQNLGQGPELLIRYENEEAVDDSQLPKDRFSAERLKGVDSTLKIQPAELGDSAVYLCASSLGGNSEQYFGPGTRLTVT.

The genes are TRBV13 and TRBJ2-2, with TRBD2 matching over 10 bases. Germline V gene lookup returns CDR1 PRHDT and CDR2 FYEKMQ (reference sequence). The CDR3 length is 18 residues. The J segment lost 0 bases and the V segment lost 5 bases, leaving 9 bases of the junction unmatched. The CDR3 is CASSGGGLAQSNTGELFF. Written as DNA, the CDR3 is TGTGCCAGCAGCGGTGGGGGACTAGCGCAGTCGAACACCGGGGAGCTGTTTTTT.

The chain is built from TRBV28 and TRBJ2-1; TRBD1 is a possible D gene (6 bases). From germline, CDR1 is MDHEN and CDR2 SYDVKM. The CDR3 runs 14 residues. V lost 3 bases to trimming and J lost 4 bases, with 10 bases between them. CDR3 amino acids: CASSFVRGYNEQFF. DNA of the CDR3: TGTGCCAGCAGTTTTGTCAGGGGTTACAATGAGCAGTTCTTC.

The chain employs TRBV30 and TRBJ2-5, with D uncertain. Trimming pared 1 base from V and 2 bases from J, leaving 2 bases between. Germline CDR1 reads GTSNPN; CDR2 reads SVGIG (reference sequence). CDR3 length equals 11 residues. The CDR3 sequence is CAWSAQETQYF. The CDR3 DNA sequence: TGTGCCTGGAGTGCTCAAGAGACCCAGTACTTC.

The chain recombines TRBV12-2 with TRBJ2-6. TRBV12-2 is a listed pseudogene. The length of the CDR3 is 18 residues. In DNA, the CDR3 is TGTGCAAGTCGCCGCAAAGGCTCCACACAAAGTCGGGCCAACGTCCTGACTTTC. Protein product: CASRRKGSTQSRANVLTF.

This clone was seen only a few times. The chain combines TRBV28 with TRBJ2-7; possible D gene TRBD2, 6 bases. V dropped 4 bases and J dropped 2 bases, with 15 bases sitting between them. The CDR3 covers 15 residues. Germline loops: CDR1 MDHEN, CDR2 SYDVKM. The CDR3 sequence is CASSSPTSGPYEQYF. Here the CDR3 DNA reads TGTGCCAGCAGTTCTCCGACTAGTGGCCCCTACGAGCAGTACTTC.

V gene TRBV19 combines with J gene TRBJ2-1, with D possibly called TRBD1 or TRBD2 (6 bases each). The ends were cut back, 6 bases at V and 7 bases at J, with 31 bases in the middle. In germline, CDR1 is LNHDA, CDR2 SQIVND (reference sequence). The CDR3 consists of 19 residues. CDR3 coding DNA: TGTGCCAGTAGCCTCCTATTCGGGTTGGGGGGCGAAGGCTCGAATGAGCAGTTCTTC. Encoded protein: CASSLLFGLGGEGSNEQFF. The entire variable domain, with the rest obtained from reference TRBV19 and TRBJ2-1, is as follows: DGGITQSPKYLFRKEGQNVTLSCEQNLNHDAMYWYRQDPGQGLRLIYYSQIVNDFQKGDIAEGYSVSREKKESFPLTVTSAQKNPTAFYLCASSLLFGLGGEGSNEQFFGPGTRLTVL.

The gene calls are TRBV28 and TRBJ1-6; 7 nucleotides line up with TRBD1. This CDR3 spans 18 amino acids. The V segment lost 5 bases and the J segment 3 bases; nucleotides outside the gene matches: 13. Germline V CDR1 and CDR2: MDHEN, SYDVKM. Here the CDR3 reads CASSGSGTANIYNSPLHF. Here the CDR3 DNA reads TGTGCCAGCAGTGGGTCCGGGACAGCTAACATCTATAATTCACCCCTCCACTTT.

The CDR3 sequence is CASSYPRDGSSYEQYF. CDR3 bases: TGTGCCAGCAGCTACCCGCGGGACGGTAGCTCCTACGAGCAGTACTTC. The chain employs TRBV7-9 and TRBJ2-7, with D possibly TRBD2 on 6 matching bases. The CDR3 has 16 residues. The V gene lost 4 bases and the J gene lost 0 bases, with 16 bases spanning the gap. The germline V gene encodes CDR1 SEHNR and CDR2 FQNEAQ (reference sequence).